The clone carrying this TCR beta chain was counted only a few times. Its antigen is undetermined. The data originate from a study of beta chain features in type 1 diabetes. Sequenced material consisted of expressed TCRB transcripts (all of the isolated RNA was reverse transcribed). Samples of naive, central memory and regulatory T cells yielded a mean of around 3.8 million reads. Sequencing used immunoSEQ multiplex PCR; TCRdb keeps in-frame clones, though not all of them. The data show 150,000 to 190,000 clones, with around 10% seen just once and around 2.1% held by the top ten. The authors sorted CD4+ naive, central memory, regulatory and stem cell-like memory cells via CD45RO/CCR7/CD25/CD127/CD95/CD27. Purity above 98% was achieved in all sorted populations. The study, taken as a whole, reports: Type 1 diabetes patients had TCRB CDR3s that were shorter (moderately but significantly so) in all four CD4+ subsets.

The J segment lost 4 bases and the V segment lost 11 bases, leaving 7 bases of the junction unmatched. CDR1 and CDR2 from the germline V gene are MDHEN and SYDVKM. The CDR3 has 12 residues. This chain connects TRBV28 to TRBJ1-2; TRBD1 matches 7 bases. The material sequenced was central memory CD4+ T cells from blood. This clonotype was obtained from a young man in good health. The CDR3 spells CAVRQGGYGYTF. In nucleotides, the CDR3 is TGTGCCGTCCGACAGGGTGGCTATGGCTACACCTTC.